Listed below are T cell receptor beta chains from one sample, sequenced in a study of T cell changes during pregnancy in multiple sclerosis. The data were produced by immunoSEQ multiplex PCR, yet TCRdb's version contains in-frame clones alone and is incomplete. The table shows 25,000 to 35,000 clones, with around 89% occurring only once. This specimen was CD4+ T cells from peripheral blood mononuclear cells, taken in the first trimester of pregnancy. Receptors originate from a female donor in good health, enrolled as a control in a pregnancy study. Both conserved end residues are part of each CDR3. The D gene is left open where the match is weak. Clone size appears in some rows only: once, few, many, or a class for an expanded clone.

V gene	J gene	D gene	clone size	CDR3 protein	CDR3 DNA
TRBV11-2	TRBJ2-7	TRBD2	.	CASSPGLAGERNTYEQYF	TGTGCCAGCAGTCCGGGACTAGCCGGAGAGAGAAACACCTACGAGCAGTACTTC
TRBV6-5	TRBJ2-1	.	.	CASRAGSSYNEQFF	TGTGCCAGCAGGGCGGGCAGCTCCTACAATGAGCAGTTCTTC
TRBV5-4	TRBJ2-3	TRBD2	.	CASSKTSGGRGLTDTQYF	TGTGCCAGCAGCAAGACTAGCGGGGGAAGGGGGCTCACAGATACGCAGTATTTT
TRBV4-2	TRBJ2-2	TRBD2	.	CASSLLLGLAMNTGELFF	TGTGCCAGCAGCCTTCTATTAGGACTAGCGATGAACACCGGGGAGCTGTTTTTT
TRBV16	TRBJ1-5	.	.	CASSPTRGNQPQHF	TGTGCCAGCAGCCCTACCCGAGGCAATCAGCCCCAGCATTTT
TRBV9	TRBJ2-7	TRBD2	.	CASSVGVAGGSYEQYF	TGTGCCAGCAGCGTTGGTGTAGCGGGAGGATCCTACGAGCAGTACTTC
TRBV27	TRBJ2-7	.	.	CASSLSRGASYEQYF	TGTGCCAGCAGTTTATCCAGGGGGGCGTCCTACGAGCAGTACTTC
TRBV7-3	TRBJ2-1	TRBD2	.	CASSLSPSGRLGEQFF	TGTGCCAGCAGCTTAAGTCCTAGCGGGAGGTTAGGTGAGCAGTTCTTC
TRBV11-2	TRBJ2-1	TRBD2	.	CASSLVAGGGNEQFF	TGTGCCAGCAGCTTAGTCGCGGGGGGAGGGAATGAGCAGTTCTTC
TRBV14	TRBJ1-6	.	once	CASSPLNSPLHF	TGTGCCAGCAGCCCTCTCAATTCACCCCTCCACTTT
TRBV10-1	TRBJ1-4	.	.	CASSEQGTEKLFF	TGCGCCAGCAGTGAGCAGGGGACTGAAAAACTGTTTTTT
TRBV7-6	TRBJ2-2	.	once	CASSRRGRDTGELFF	TGTGCCAGCAGCCGCAGGGGTAGGGACACCGGGGAGCTGTTTTTT
TRBV29-1	TRBJ2-5	TRBD2	.	CSVGWRGGLKTQYF	TGCAGCGTTGGCTGGCGGGGGGGCCTAAAGACCCAGTACTTC
TRBV5-4	TRBJ1-2	.	.	CASSLSTGRKFGYTF	TGTGCCAGCAGCTTGTCGACAGGAAGGAAATTTGGCTACACCTTC
TRBV19	TRBJ1-5	.	.	CASSMGTYGNQPQHF	TGTGCCAGTAGTATGGGGACATACGGCAATCAGCCCCAGCATTTT
TRBV9	TRBJ2-1	TRBD2	.	CASSVVLAGVNEQFF	TGTGCCAGCAGCGTAGTACTAGCGGGAGTAAATGAGCAGTTCTTC
TRBV6-1	TRBJ2-7	TRBD2	few	CASSELAGGSYEQYF	TGTGCCAGCAGTGAACTAGCGGGGGGCTCCTACGAGCAGTACTTC
TRBV9	TRBJ2-2	TRBD2	.	CASSVSGGGYTGELFF	TGTGCCAGCAGCGTTAGCGGGGGGGGTTACACCGGGGAGCTGTTTTTT
TRBV27	TRBJ1-5	.	.	CASSLNPHGNQPQHF	TGTGCCAGCAGTTTAAATCCCCATGGCAATCAGCCCCAGCATTTT
TRBV7-2	TRBJ2-5	.	.	CASSRHEEETQYF	TGTGCCAGCAGCCGCCATGAGGAAGAGACCCAGTACTTC
TRBV7-2	TRBJ1-2	.	.	CASSFRVGYTF	TGTGCCAGCAGCTTCAGGGTTGGCTACACCTTC
TRBV18	TRBJ2-3	.	.	CASSPPTALSTDTQYF	TGTGCCAGCTCACCACCAACTGCCCTTAGCACAGATACGCAGTATTTT
TRBV18	TRBJ1-1	.	.	CASSPSVQGNTEAFF	TGTGCCAGCTCACCGTCGGTTCAGGGGAACACTGAAGCTTTCTTT
TRBV15	TRBJ1-1	.	.	CATSSPWEGRNTEAFF	TGTGCCACCAGCAGCCCTTGGGAGGGCCGGAACACTGAAGCTTTCTTT
TRBV27	TRBJ2-1	.	.	CASRPPNSYGYNEQFF	TGTGCCAGCAGGCCCCCAAACAGTTATGGCTACAATGAGCAGTTCTTC
TRBV2	TRBJ2-6	TRBD1	.	CASNQDRGLSGANVLTF	TGTGCCAGCAATCAGGACAGGGGGCTGAGTGGGGCCAACGTCCTGACTTTC
TRBV4-2	TRBJ1-1	.	.	CASSQAPQELYTEAFF	TGTGCCAGCAGCCAAGCGCCGCAGGAATTGTACACTGAAGCTTTCTTT
TRBV6-5	TRBJ1-2	TRBD1	.	CASSPWDRLRGGYTF	TGTGCCAGCAGTCCTTGGGACAGACTTCGAGGAGGCTACACCTTC
TRBV27	TRBJ2-5	.	.	CASSPRRGPETQYF	TGTGCCAGCAGTCCTCGGCGGGGGCCGGAGACCCAGTACTTC
TRBV29-1	TRBJ2-7	.	few	CSVEDGTYEQYF	TGCAGCGTTGAGGACGGGACCTACGAGCAGTACTTC
TRBV6-1	TRBJ1-5	.	once	CASSEVGVSNQPQHF	TGTGCCAGCAGTGAAGTGGGAGTTAGCAATCAGCCCCAGCATTTT
TRBV18	TRBJ2-1	.	.	CASSLTRVNEQFF	TGTGCCAGCTCGCTTACTAGAGTCAATGAGCAGTTCTTC
TRBV11-3	TRBJ2-3	TRBD2	.	CASSLGGGDTDTQYF	TGTGCCAGCAGCTTAGGGGGAGGGGACACAGATACGCAGTATTTT
TRBV7-8	TRBJ1-1	TRBD1	.	CASSSARGLNTEAFF	TGTGCCAGCAGCAGCGCCAGGGGGCTGAACACTGAAGCTTTCTTT
TRBV2	TRBJ2-7	TRBD1	.	CASSESSGGHYEQYF	TGTGCCAGCAGTGAATCCTCAGGGGGCCATTACGAGCAGTACTTC
TRBV21-1	TRBJ2-1	.	once	CASSRSPSPTSSYNEQFF	TGTGCCAGCAGCCGCTCCCCCTCCCCGACTAGTTCCTACAATGAGCAGTTCTTC
TRBV2	TRBJ2-7	.	.	CASSYYTGFTYEQYF	TGTGCCAGCAGTTACTATACAGGGTTTACCTACGAGCAGTACTTC
TRBV7-2	TRBJ2-3	TRBD2	.	CASSWPRGGSTDTQYF	TGTGCCAGCAGCTGGCCTCGCGGGGGGAGCACAGATACGCAGTATTTT
TRBV7-3	TRBJ2-7	TRBD2	.	CAIRPSSGTEQYF	TGTGCCATTCGCCCGTCGAGCGGGACTGAGCAGTACTTC
TRBV6-4	TRBJ2-3	TRBD2	.	CASSGTSGADTQYF	TGTGCCAGCAGCGGGACTAGCGGGGCAGATACGCAGTATTTT
TRBV2	TRBJ1-5	TRBD1	.	CASRVGTGYQPQHF	TGTGCCAGCAGGGTCGGGACAGGGTACCAGCCCCAGCATTTT